This is a list of T cell receptor beta chains from one sample in a study of OX40 agonist ivuxolimab in advanced cancers. TCRdb keeps only in-frame clones here, not all; method: immunoSEQ multiplex PCR. This sample yields roughly 56,000 clones, of which over 65% are seen a single time; about 1.5% belongs to the top ten. This specimen consisted of CD4+ or CD8+ T cells sorted from blood, obtained in a trial of the OX40 agonist ivuxolimab. These receptors came from an adult with an advanced solid tumor such as melanoma, head and neck, liver or kidney cancer. Both conserved end residues are part of each CDR3. D genes are given only for firm matches.

j_call	d_call	v_call	cdr3_aa
TRBJ2-5	NA	TRBV5-1	CASSLQGPGQETQYF
TRBJ1-1	NA	TRBV6-5	CATHGGLEAFF
TRBJ2-1	NA	TRBV19	CASSLGRDNEQFF
TRBJ2-7	NA	TRBV7-2	CASSLGGQGGYEQYF
TRBJ1-2	NA	TRBV18	CASSPKSPGGGGYTF
TRBJ1-1	TRBD1	TRBV6-1	CASRDREAFF
TRBJ2-1	NA	TRBV5-1	CASSLEGWNEQFF
TRBJ2-5	TRBD2	TRBV5-6	CASSFLSGGINRKTQYF
TRBJ1-5	TRBD1	TRBV19	CASSIGTGDHQPQHF
TRBJ2-1	TRBD2	TRBV11-2	CASSLGMIAGGPNEQFF
TRBJ2-3	NA	TRBV21-1	CASSKSTGGTSGRRRTDTQYF
TRBJ2-4	TRBD1	TRBV4-1	CASSLSTGDLAKNIQYF
TRBJ2-3	NA	TRBV11-3	CASSPSSKGGTDTQYF
TRBJ1-3	NA	TRBV5-1	CASSLDAQGAENTIYF
TRBJ2-1	NA	TRBV5-4	CASSLGLLNEQFF
TRBJ1-1	NA	TRBV18	CASSLTEGRDTEAFF